Listed below are T cell receptor beta chains from one sample, sequenced in a study of T cell responses to AZD1222 COVID-19 vaccine. Sequencing was performed with immunoSEQ multiplex PCR; in TCRdb, only in-frame clones are kept and a portion is missing. The repertoire holds some 130,000 clones, with roughly 88% as singletons. Specimen: peripheral blood, collected on day 0 of AZD1222 vaccination. These receptors were collected from an adult in good health. Both conserved end residues are part of each CDR3. Some rows have no size entry. The others give once, few or many, or a class for an expanded clone.

abundance: -
j_gene: TRBJ2-3
v_gene: TRBV19
CDR3aa: CASSPDGGGVSDTQYF

abundance: -
j_gene: TRBJ1-2
v_gene: TRBV6-4
CDR3aa: CASSDGRALHGYTF

abundance: -
j_gene: TRBJ1-5
v_gene: TRBV6-4
CDR3aa: CASSEYSNQPQHF

abundance: -
j_gene: TRBJ1-3
v_gene: TRBV18
CDR3aa: CASSPRPEGTSGNTIYF

abundance: -
j_gene: TRBJ1-1
v_gene: TRBV11-2
CDR3aa: CASSLAGRGPMNTEAFF

abundance: -
j_gene: TRBJ1-2
v_gene: TRBV19
CDR3aa: CASSPQSTGGWGYTF

abundance: -
j_gene: TRBJ1-2
v_gene: TRBV18
CDR3aa: CASSPTGGTKEFAYGYTF

abundance: -
j_gene: TRBJ2-5
v_gene: TRBV6-2/TRBV6-3
CDR3aa: CASSYSEGRETQYF

abundance: -
j_gene: TRBJ1-1
v_gene: TRBV9
CDR3aa: CASSVVLAGQEAFF

abundance: -
j_gene: TRBJ1-2
v_gene: TRBV7-8
CDR3aa: CASSYRDGSLLNYGYTF

abundance: -
j_gene: TRBJ1-1
v_gene: TRBV11-3
CDR3aa: CASSLGGKNTEAFF

abundance: -
j_gene: TRBJ1-6
v_gene: TRBV12-5
CDR3aa: CASGPTASSYNSPLHF

abundance: -
j_gene: TRBJ1-5
v_gene: TRBV5-5
CDR3aa: CASSTTGVGNQPQHF

abundance: -
j_gene: TRBJ1-6
v_gene: TRBV3-1/TRBV3-2
CDR3aa: CASSQDRQALPSPLHF

abundance: -
j_gene: TRBJ2-6
v_gene: TRBV14
CDR3aa: CASSQTTAGANVLTF

abundance: -
j_gene: TRBJ2-1
v_gene: TRBV11-3
CDR3aa: CASSLGQGTINEQFF

abundance: -
j_gene: TRBJ2-5
v_gene: TRBV7-9
CDR3aa: CASSLFMGAGETQYF

abundance: -
j_gene: TRBJ1-2
v_gene: TRBV19
CDR3aa: CASSIPGQFYGYTF

abundance: -
j_gene: TRBJ2-7
v_gene: TRBV25-1
CDR3aa: CASSGDRGSYEQYF

abundance: -
j_gene: TRBJ2-3
v_gene: TRBV6-1
CDR3aa: CASSETSGGAVDTQYF

abundance: -
j_gene: TRBJ1-6
v_gene: TRBV19
CDR3aa: CASNFGQGAYNSPLHF

abundance: -
j_gene: TRBJ1-1
v_gene: TRBV10-3
CDR3aa: CAILRQGAGTEAFF

abundance: -
j_gene: TRBJ1-2
v_gene: TRBV15
CDR3aa: CATSPRFNYGYTF

abundance: -
j_gene: TRBJ1-2
v_gene: TRBV6-1
CDR3aa: CASREEGAGFYGYTF

abundance: few
j_gene: TRBJ1-2
v_gene: TRBV18
CDR3aa: CASSPGGQTLRGYTF

abundance: -
j_gene: TRBJ1-5
v_gene: TRBV5-1
CDR3aa: CASSLAGAGNQPQHF

abundance: -
j_gene: TRBJ2-7
v_gene: TRBV6-6
CDR3aa: CASTGLSYEQYF

abundance: -
j_gene: TRBJ1-6
v_gene: TRBV5-5
CDR3aa: CASSLESSYNSPLHF

abundance: once
j_gene: TRBJ1-1
v_gene: TRBV5-1
CDR3aa: CASSPYGTINTEAFF

abundance: -
j_gene: TRBJ2-5
v_gene: TRBV2
CDR3aa: CASRDRAAAQETQYF

abundance: -
j_gene: TRBJ2-3
v_gene: TRBV10-2
CDR3aa: CASSSIADTQYF

abundance: once
j_gene: TRBJ1-5
v_gene: TRBV7-8
CDR3aa: CASSLDPRVPQHF

abundance: -
j_gene: TRBJ1-1
v_gene: TRBV7-6
CDR3aa: CASSPSGQGATTEAFF

abundance: -
j_gene: TRBJ2-5
v_gene: TRBV7-2
CDR3aa: CASSPDGRGGETQYF

abundance: once
j_gene: TRBJ1-6
v_gene: TRBV6-5
CDR3aa: CASSPDTRNSPLHF

abundance: -
j_gene: TRBJ1-4
v_gene: TRBV19
CDR3aa: CASSPDRGRVVPTNEKLFF

abundance: -
j_gene: TRBJ1-4
v_gene: TRBV5-1
CDR3aa: CASREGGTNEKLFF

abundance: -
j_gene: TRBJ1-2
v_gene: TRBV19
CDR3aa: CATTSSRTYYGYTF

abundance: -
j_gene: TRBJ2-5
v_gene: TRBV5-6
CDR3aa: CASSKGLAGKETQYF

abundance: -
j_gene: TRBJ1-1
v_gene: TRBV29-1
CDR3aa: CSVGSSAAQRVVFF

abundance: once
j_gene: TRBJ2-1
v_gene: TRBV5-4
CDR3aa: CASSEELAGTNEQFF

abundance: once
j_gene: TRBJ2-7
v_gene: TRBV27
CDR3aa: CASSFGGRGIYYEQYF

abundance: -
j_gene: TRBJ1-4
v_gene: TRBV6-5
CDR3aa: CASELGTGGGEKLFF

abundance: -
j_gene: TRBJ2-7
v_gene: TRBV9
CDR3aa: CASSVALGQTYEQYF

abundance: -
j_gene: TRBJ1-4
v_gene: TRBV7-9
CDR3aa: CASTLGGGENEKLFF

abundance: -
j_gene: TRBJ1-5
v_gene: TRBV5-6
CDR3aa: CASSLWWDLWNQPQHF

abundance: few
j_gene: TRBJ2-4
v_gene: TRBV27
CDR3aa: CASSQQGAKNIQYF

abundance: -
j_gene: TRBJ1-1
v_gene: TRBV5-1
CDR3aa: CASSMLQANTEAFF

abundance: -
j_gene: TRBJ2-6
v_gene: TRBV6-4
CDR3aa: CASSAVGVGYSGANVLTF

abundance: -
j_gene: TRBJ2-5
v_gene: TRBV6-4
CDR3aa: CASSDYPGTAETQYF

abundance: -
j_gene: TRBJ2-3
v_gene: TRBV6-5
CDR3aa: CASSRLAGSTDTQYF

abundance: -
j_gene: TRBJ1-6
v_gene: TRBV18
CDR3aa: CASSHQEAAAYNSPLHF

abundance: -
j_gene: TRBJ1-1
v_gene: TRBV7-9
CDR3aa: CASSLIPENTEAFF